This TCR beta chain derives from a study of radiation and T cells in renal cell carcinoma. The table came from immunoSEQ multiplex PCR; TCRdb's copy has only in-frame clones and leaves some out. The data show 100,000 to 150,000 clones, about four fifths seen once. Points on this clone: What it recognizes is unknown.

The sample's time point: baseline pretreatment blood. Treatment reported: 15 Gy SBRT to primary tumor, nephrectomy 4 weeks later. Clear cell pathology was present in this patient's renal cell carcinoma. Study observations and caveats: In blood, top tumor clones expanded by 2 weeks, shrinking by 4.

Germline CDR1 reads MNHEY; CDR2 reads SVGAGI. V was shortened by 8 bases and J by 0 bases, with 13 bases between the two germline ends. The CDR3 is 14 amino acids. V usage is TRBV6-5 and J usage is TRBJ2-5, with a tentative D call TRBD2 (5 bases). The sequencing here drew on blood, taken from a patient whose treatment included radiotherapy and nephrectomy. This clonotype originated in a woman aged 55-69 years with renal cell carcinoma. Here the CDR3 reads CASRRSRYQETQYF. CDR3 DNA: TGTGCCAGCCGGAGGAGCCGGTACCAAGAGACCCAGTACTTC.